The 18 T cell receptor beta chains in this list originate from one sample, sequenced in a study of T cells after yellow fever vaccination. TCRdb analysed the 5' RACE reads with MiXCR anew, one entry per CDR3 protein. The sample has approximately 300,000 distinct CDR3 sequences, 7.5% to 9% seen once. The sample consisted of PBMCs, taken on the day of the first yellow fever vaccination. The receptors were gathered from a man between 18 and 29 years old who received the YFV17D yellow fever vaccine.

The V call is TRBV7-2, the J call TRBJ2-1; 10 bases are a match to TRBD2. The trim removed 0 bases at V and 0 bases at J, leaving 8 bases unmatched. Germline V gene data show CDR1 as SGHTA and CDR2 as FQGNSA. CDR3 length: 19 residues. The CDR3 protein is CASSLAGGLAASSYNEQFF. The CDR3 DNA reads TGTGCCAGCAGCTTAGCGGGTGGACTAGCGGCCAGCTCCTACAATGAGCAGTTCTTC.

This chain connects TRBV6-1 to TRBJ2-6; D is possibly TRBD1 (5 bases). V was pared by 6 bases and J by 2 bases, with 14 bases between. The CDR3 has 16 amino acids. CDR1 MNHNS and CDR2 SASEGT come from the germline V gene. This CDR3 reads CASSRVPLPGANVLTF. Written as DNA, the CDR3 is TGTGCCAGCAGCAGGGTTCCACTTCCTGGGGCCAACGTCCTGACTTTC.

The rearrangement joins TRBV29-1 to TRBJ1-1, with no clear D. The V gene lost 1 base and the J gene lost 1 base, with 7 bases spanning the gap. Germline lookup yields CDR1 SQVTM and CDR2 ANQGSEA. The CDR3 totals 13 residues. The CDR3 loop reads CSVEVSENTEAFF. CDR3 in DNA: TGCAGCGTTGAAGTATCAGAGAACACTGAAGCTTTCTTT.

This clonotype was recorded a few times. The gene calls are TRBV5-1 and TRBJ2-3; 9 bases align to TRBD2. Germline CDR1 reads SGHRS; CDR2 reads YFSETQ. CDR3 length: 17 residues. V lost 3 bases and J lost 5; bases outside the gene matches: 13. The CDR3 region is CASSSVGELAGKDTQYF. The CDR3 nucleotides are TGCGCCAGCAGCTCCGTGGGGGAACTAGCGGGTAAAGATACGCAGTATTTT. The whole variable domain, filled in from reference TRBV5-1 and TRBJ2-3, reads KAGVTQTPRYLIKTRGQQVTLSCSPISGHRSVSWYQQTPGQGLQFLFEYFSETQRNKGNFPGRFSGRQFSNSRSEMNVSTLELGDSALYLCASSSVGELAGKDTQYFGPGTRLTVL.

This clonotype was recorded a few times. The V and J genes are TRBV5-1 and TRBJ2-7; D is possibly TRBD2 (5 bases). The V end lost 0 bases, the J end lost 0 bases, and 10 bases lay between the germline ends. The CDR3 runs 15 residues. Germline assignment: CDR1 SGHRS and CDR2 YFSETQ. Here the CDR3 reads CASSLDVGSSYEQYV. The CDR3 DNA reads as TGCGCCAGCAGCTTGGATGTGGGGAGCTCCTACGAGCAGTACGTC.

This clonotype was counted only a few times. The chain employs TRBV9 and TRBJ1-2; D uncertain. V lost 4 bases and J 6 bases, leaving 22 bases between the germline ends. CDR3 length: 16 amino acids. The germline V gene has CDR1 SGDLS and CDR2 YYNGEE. CDR3 sequence reads: CASSPTDFLPRHGYTF. CDR3 nucleotides: TGTGCCAGCAGCCCTACGGACTTCCTCCCCAGGCATGGCTACACCTTC.

This chain connects TRBV10-1 to TRBJ1-2, with D possibly being TRBD1 (6 bases). Looked up from germline, CDR1 is WNHNN and CDR2 is SYGVQD (reference sequence). This CDR3 region has 13 residues. Trimming left V 4 bases short and J 8 bases short, with 14 bases between. In nucleotides, the CDR3 is TGCGCCAGCAGTGCCAACAGGGCTTTCGGCTACACCTTC. This sequence encodes CASSANRAFGYTF.

This clonotype has more than one count but fewer than ten. The chain links TRBV9 to TRBJ2-1; 9 bases match TRBD2. CDR1 and CDR2 (germline): SGDLS, YYNGEE. The CDR3 contains 16 residues. V gave up 3 bases and J gave up 8 bases; unmatched junction bases: 12. As DNA, the CDR3 is TGTGCCAGCAGCGACGGGGGCGGGGGGGCTTTGTATGAGCAGTTCTTC. It codes for CASSDGGGGALYEQFF.

The chain is built from TRBV5-1 and TRBJ2-1, with 7 nucleotides matching TRBD2. The CDR3 contains 15 residues. CDR1 is SGHRS and CDR2 is YFSETQ in the germline V gene. Germline trimming cut 4 bases from V and 8 bases from J; bases unmatched to any gene: 12. CDR3 loop: CASSELVGGTHEQFF. DNA of the CDR3: TGCGCCAGCAGCGAGCTAGTCGGGGGGACCCATGAGCAGTTCTTC.

This chain uses TRBV7-6 with TRBJ1-4; no definite D call. Trimming took off 0 bases at V and 10 bases at J, with 12 bases between the two ends. Per germline, CDR1 SGHVS and CDR2 FNYEAQ. This CDR3 spans 14 amino acids. CDR3 in amino acids: CASSLAGVGRKLFF. CDR3 nucleotides: TGTGCCAGCAGCTTAGCAGGTGTTGGACGAAAACTGTTTTTT.

This clonotype has more than one count but fewer than ten. The CDR3 sequence: CASRAREPGGRNGNEQFF. CDR3 coding DNA: TGTGCCAGCAGGGCTCGGGAACCGGGGGGGCGAAATGGGAATGAGCAGTTCTTC. The rearrangement uses TRBV14 and TRBJ2-1; 8 bases are shared with TRBD2. The CDR3 totals 18 residues. J lost 7 bases, V lost 6 bases, and 20 bases had no gene match. Germline CDR1 and CDR2: SGHDN and FVKESK.

The chain is built from TRBV5-1 and TRBJ1-2; 10 bases agree with TRBD1. This CDR3 is 15 amino acids long. Germline values: CDR1 SGHRS, CDR2 YFSETQ. After removal of 2 bases from V and 6 bases from J, the junction contained 7 bases not matched to a gene. The CDR3 DNA sequence: TGCGCCAGCAGCTTATCCGGGACAGGGGTTGATGGCTACACCTTC. Amino acids: CASSLSGTGVDGYTF.

This clonotype was seen a few times. V gene TRBV7-9 combines with J gene TRBJ2-6; D uncertain. The CDR3 has 15 amino acids. The V and J ends lost 6 bases and 1 base respectively, with 10 bases between them. CDR1 and CDR2 (germline): SEHNR, FQNEAQ (reference sequence). The CDR3 DNA is TGTGCCAGCAGATCCGTAGGGTCTGGGGCCAACGTCCTGACTTTC. This sequence encodes CASRSVGSGANVLTF.

This clonotype was found many times. V and J are TRBV10-3 and TRBJ2-3; D is possibly TRBD1 (6 bases). V was cut by 10 bases and J by 4 bases, with 15 bases left in between. This CDR3 has 13 residues. The germline CDR1 and CDR2 sequences are ENHRY and SYGVKD. The CDR3 loop reads CATAQGMADTQYF. For the CDR3, the DNA is TGTGCCACTGCACAGGGTATGGCAGATACGCAGTATTTT.

This clonotype has a handful of counts. The chain combines TRBV7-2 with TRBJ2-1; no definite D call. CDR3 size: 13 residues. Germline V lookup: CDR1 SGHTA, CDR2 FQGNSA. V was trimmed by 1 base and J by 9 bases, leaving 10 bases between them. The CDR3 DNA is TGTGCCAGCAGCTTAGACCCCTCAGGTGAGCAGTTCTTC. It specifies CASSLDPSGEQFF.

This clonotype was counted a single time. V is TRBV4-1 and J is TRBJ2-6; D unclear. The CDR3 is 16 residues long. Germline lookup yields CDR1 MGHRA and CDR2 YSYEKL. Trimming took off 0 bases at V and 2 bases at J, with 8 bases between the two ends. CDR3 DNA: TGCGCCAGCAGCCAAGAGATGGGGACTGGGGCCAACGTCCTGACTTTC. It codes for CASSQEMGTGANVLTF.

This clonotype was seen a few times. The V and J genes are TRBV24-1 and TRBJ1-2; D is ambiguous. The CDR3 contains 13 residues. Trimming shortened V by 6 bases and J by 4 bases, and 11 bases separated the two germline ends. CDR1 is KGHDR and CDR2 is SFDVKD in the germline V gene. The CDR3 loop is CATSPEKAYGYTF. The CDR3 nucleotides are TGTGCCACCAGTCCCGAAAAGGCCTATGGCTACACCTTC.

The chain joins TRBV11-2 to TRBJ2-2; 7 bases map to TRBD2. Per germline, CDR1 SGHAT and CDR2 FQNNGV. The trim removed 5 bases at V and 3 bases at J, leaving 15 bases unmatched. The length of the CDR3 is 18 residues. CDR3 region: CASSSIEGPSGYTGELFF. CDR3 bases: TGTGCCAGCAGCAGTATAGAAGGGCCTAGCGGTTACACCGGGGAGCTGTTTTTT.